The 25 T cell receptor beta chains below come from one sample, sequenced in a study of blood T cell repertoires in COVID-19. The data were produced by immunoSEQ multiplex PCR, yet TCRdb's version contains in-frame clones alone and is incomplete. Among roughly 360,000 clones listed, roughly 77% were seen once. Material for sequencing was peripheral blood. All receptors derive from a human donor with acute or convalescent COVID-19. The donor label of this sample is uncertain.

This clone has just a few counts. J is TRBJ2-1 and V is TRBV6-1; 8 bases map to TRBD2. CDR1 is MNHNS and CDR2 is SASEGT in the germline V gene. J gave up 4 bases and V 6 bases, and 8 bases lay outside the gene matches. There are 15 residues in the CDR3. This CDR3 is CASSSSGQAYNEQFF. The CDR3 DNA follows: TGTGCCAGCAGCTCTAGCGGGCAGGCTTACAATGAGCAGTTCTTC.

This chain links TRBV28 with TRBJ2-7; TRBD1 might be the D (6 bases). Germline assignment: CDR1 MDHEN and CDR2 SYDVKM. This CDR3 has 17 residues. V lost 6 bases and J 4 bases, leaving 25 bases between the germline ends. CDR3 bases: TGTGCCAGCAGCTTTCGGCGGTCACAGGGTCGAAAGTACGAGCAGTACTTC. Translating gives CASSFRRSQGRKYEQYF.

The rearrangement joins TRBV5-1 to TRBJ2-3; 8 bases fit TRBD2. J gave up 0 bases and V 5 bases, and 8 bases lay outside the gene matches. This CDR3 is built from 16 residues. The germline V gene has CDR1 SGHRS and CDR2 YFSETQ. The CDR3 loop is CASRPFAGGSTDTQYF. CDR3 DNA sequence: TGCGCCAGCAGACCGTTTGCGGGGGGTAGCACAGATACGCAGTATTTT.

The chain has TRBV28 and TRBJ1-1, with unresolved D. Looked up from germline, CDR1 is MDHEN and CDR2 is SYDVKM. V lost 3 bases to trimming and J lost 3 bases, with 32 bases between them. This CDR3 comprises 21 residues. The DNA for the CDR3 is TGTGCCAGCAGTTTTTCGACGCTCGGCGGAGGGATCGTTGGGTGGCACACTGAAGCTTTCTTT. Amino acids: CASSFSTLGGGIVGWHTEAFF.

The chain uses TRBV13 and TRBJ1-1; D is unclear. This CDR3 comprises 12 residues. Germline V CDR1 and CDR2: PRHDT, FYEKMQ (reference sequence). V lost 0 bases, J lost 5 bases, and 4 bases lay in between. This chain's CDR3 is CASSLGSTEAFF. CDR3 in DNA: TGTGCCAGCAGCTTAGGATCAACTGAAGCTTTCTTT.

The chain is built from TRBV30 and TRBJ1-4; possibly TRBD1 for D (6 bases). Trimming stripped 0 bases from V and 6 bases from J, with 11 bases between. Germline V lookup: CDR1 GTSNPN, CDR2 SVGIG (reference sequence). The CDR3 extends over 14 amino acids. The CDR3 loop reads CAWSVVGADEKLFF. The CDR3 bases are TGTGCCTGGAGTGTGGTGGGGGCGGATGAAAAACTGTTTTTT.

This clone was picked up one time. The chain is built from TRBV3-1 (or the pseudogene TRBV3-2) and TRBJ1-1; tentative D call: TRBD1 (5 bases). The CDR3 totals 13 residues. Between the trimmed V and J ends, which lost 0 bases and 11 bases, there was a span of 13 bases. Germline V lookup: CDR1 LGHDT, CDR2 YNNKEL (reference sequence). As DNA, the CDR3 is TGTGCCAGCAGCCAAGATCGGGGAGGGGCGGCTTTCTTT. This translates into CASSQDRGGAAFF.

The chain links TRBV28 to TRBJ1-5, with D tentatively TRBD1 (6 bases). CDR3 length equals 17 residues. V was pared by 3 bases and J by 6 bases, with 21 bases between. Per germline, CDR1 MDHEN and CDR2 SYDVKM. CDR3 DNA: TGTGCCAGCAGTTTGGATAGGGGGGGGAGAACTAGTCAGCCCCAGCATTTT. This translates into CASSLDRGGRTSQPQHF.

CDR3 sequence (DNA): TGTGCCAGCAGCTTGGGCCCGGGGGGGGCCTATGGCTACACCTTC. Translating gives CASSLGPGGAYGYTF. This chain uses TRBV5-6 with TRBJ1-2; TRBD1 is a possible D gene (6 bases). Deletions cut 0 bases from V and 4 bases from J, with 13 bases between. The CDR3 spans 15 residues. The germline V gene has CDR1 SGHDT and CDR2 YYEEEE.

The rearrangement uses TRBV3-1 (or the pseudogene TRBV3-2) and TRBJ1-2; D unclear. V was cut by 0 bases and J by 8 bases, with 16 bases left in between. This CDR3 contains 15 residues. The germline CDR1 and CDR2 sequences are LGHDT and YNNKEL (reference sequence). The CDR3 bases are TGTGCCAGCAGCCAAGATCTCCGGGGTCCGCGCGGCTACACCTTC. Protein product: CASSQDLRGPRGYTF.

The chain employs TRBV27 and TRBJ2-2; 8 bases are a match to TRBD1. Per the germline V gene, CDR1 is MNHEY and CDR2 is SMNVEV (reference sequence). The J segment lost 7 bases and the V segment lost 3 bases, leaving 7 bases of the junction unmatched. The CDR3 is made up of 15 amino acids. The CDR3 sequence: CASSFRTGSLGELFF. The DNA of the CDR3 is TGTGCCAGCAGTTTTAGGACAGGGTCCCTCGGGGAGCTGTTTTTT.

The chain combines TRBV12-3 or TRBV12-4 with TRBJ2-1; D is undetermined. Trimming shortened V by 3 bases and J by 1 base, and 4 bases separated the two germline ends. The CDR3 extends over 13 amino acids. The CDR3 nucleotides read TGTGCCAGCAGTTTTAGATCCTACAATGAGCAGTTCTTC. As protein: CASSFRSYNEQFF.

The chain's CDR3 is CASSVIRDRGVNEQFF. The CDR3 region has the DNA TGTGCCAGCAGTGTTATCCGGGACAGGGGAGTTAATGAGCAGTTCTTC. The rearrangement joins TRBV6-1 to TRBJ2-1, with 10 bases aligning to TRBD1. CDR1 and CDR2 (germline): MNHNS, SASEGT. CDR3 length: 16 residues. The V gene end was trimmed by 4 bases and the J gene end by 7 bases; junction bases not matched to a gene: 10.

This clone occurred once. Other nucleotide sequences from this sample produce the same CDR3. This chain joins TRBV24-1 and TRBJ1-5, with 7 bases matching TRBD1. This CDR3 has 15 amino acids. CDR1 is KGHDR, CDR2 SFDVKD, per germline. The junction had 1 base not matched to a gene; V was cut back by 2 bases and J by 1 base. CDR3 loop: CATSDSRGSNQPQHF. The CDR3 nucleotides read TGTGCCACCAGTGATTCCAGGGGGAGCAATCAGCCCCAGCATTTT.

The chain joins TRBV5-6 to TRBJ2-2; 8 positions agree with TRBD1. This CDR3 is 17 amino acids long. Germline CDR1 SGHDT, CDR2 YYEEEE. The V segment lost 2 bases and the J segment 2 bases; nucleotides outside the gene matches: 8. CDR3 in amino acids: CASSFFQGALNTGELFF. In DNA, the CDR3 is TGTGCCAGCAGCTTCTTTCAGGGGGCACTTAACACCGGGGAGCTGTTTTTT.

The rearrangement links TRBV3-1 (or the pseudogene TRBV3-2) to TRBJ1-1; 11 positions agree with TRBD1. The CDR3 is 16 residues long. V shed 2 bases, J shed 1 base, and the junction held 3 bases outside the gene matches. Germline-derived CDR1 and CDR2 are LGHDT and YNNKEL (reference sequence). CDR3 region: CASSQRTGGANTEAFF. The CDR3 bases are TGTGCCAGCAGCCAACGGACAGGGGGCGCGAACACTGAAGCTTTCTTT.

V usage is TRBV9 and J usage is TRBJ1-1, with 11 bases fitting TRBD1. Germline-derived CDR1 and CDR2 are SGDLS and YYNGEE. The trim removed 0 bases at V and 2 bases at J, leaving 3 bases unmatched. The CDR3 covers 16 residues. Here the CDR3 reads CASSVGGQGANTEAFF. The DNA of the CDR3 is TGTGCCAGCAGCGTAGGTGGACAGGGGGCAAACACTGAAGCTTTCTTT.

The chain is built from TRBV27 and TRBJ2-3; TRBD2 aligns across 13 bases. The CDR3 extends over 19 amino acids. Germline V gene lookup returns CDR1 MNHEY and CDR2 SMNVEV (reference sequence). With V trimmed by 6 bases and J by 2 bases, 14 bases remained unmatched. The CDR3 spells CASSRWGTSGIMNTDTQYF. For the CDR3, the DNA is TGTGCCAGCAGCCGGTGGGGGACTAGCGGGATTATGAACACAGATACGCAGTATTTT.

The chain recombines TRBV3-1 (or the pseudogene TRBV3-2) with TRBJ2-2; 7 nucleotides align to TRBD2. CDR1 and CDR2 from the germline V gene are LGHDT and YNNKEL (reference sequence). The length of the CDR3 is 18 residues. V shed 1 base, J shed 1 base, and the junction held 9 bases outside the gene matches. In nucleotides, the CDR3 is TGTGCCAGCAGCCAAGTCCTGGGTATAGCGGGGAACACCGGGGAGCTGTTTTTT. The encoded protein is CASSQVLGIAGNTGELFF.

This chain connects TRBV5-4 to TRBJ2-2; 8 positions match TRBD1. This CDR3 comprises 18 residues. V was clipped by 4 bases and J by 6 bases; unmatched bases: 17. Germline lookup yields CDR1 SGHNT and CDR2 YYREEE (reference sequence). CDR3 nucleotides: TGTGCCAGCAGCCCCAGCGTCAGGGGGCCAAGTGTGTCCGGGGAGCTGTTTTTT. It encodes CASSPSVRGPSVSGELFF.

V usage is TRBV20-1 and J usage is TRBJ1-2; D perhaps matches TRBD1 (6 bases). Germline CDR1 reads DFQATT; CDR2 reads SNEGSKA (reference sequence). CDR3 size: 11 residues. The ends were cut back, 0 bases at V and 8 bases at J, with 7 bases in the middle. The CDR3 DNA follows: TGCAGTGCTAGAGAAGACAGGGGCTACACCTTC. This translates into CSAREDRGYTF.

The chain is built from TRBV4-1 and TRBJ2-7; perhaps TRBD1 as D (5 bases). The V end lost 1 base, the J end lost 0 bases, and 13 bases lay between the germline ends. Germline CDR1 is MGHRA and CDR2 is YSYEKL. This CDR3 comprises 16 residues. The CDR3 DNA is TGCGCCAGCAGCCAAGTTCGGGCAGGGATCTCCTACGAGCAGTACTTC. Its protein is CASSQVRAGISYEQYF.

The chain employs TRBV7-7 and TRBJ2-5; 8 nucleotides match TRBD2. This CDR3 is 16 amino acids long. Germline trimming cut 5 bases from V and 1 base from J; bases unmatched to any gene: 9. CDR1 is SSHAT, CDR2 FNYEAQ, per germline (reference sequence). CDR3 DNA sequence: TGTGCCAGCAGCCCACTAAGCGGGAGACTCCAAGAGACCCAGTACTTC. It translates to CASSPLSGRLQETQYF. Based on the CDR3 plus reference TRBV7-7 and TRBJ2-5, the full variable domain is GAGVSQSPRYKVTKRGQDVTLRCDPISSHATLYWYQQALGQGPEFLTYFNYEAQPDKSGLPSDRFSAERPEGSISTLTIQRTEQRDSAMYRCASSPLSGRLQETQYFGPGTRLLVL.

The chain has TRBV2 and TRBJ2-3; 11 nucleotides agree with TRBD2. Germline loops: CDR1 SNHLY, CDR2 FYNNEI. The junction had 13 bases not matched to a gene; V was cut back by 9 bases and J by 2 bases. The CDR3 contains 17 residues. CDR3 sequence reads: CASSAPGLAAPTDTQYF. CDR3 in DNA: TGTGCCAGTTCCGCTCCGGGACTAGCGGCTCCCACAGATACGCAGTATTTT.

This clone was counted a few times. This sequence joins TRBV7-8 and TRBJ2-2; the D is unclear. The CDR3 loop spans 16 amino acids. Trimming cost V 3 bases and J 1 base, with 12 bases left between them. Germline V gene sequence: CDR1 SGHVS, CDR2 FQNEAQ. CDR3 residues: CASSFFAVGNTGELFF. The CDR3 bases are TGTGCCAGCAGCTTCTTTGCGGTAGGGAACACCGGGGAGCTGTTTTTT. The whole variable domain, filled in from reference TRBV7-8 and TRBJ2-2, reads GAGVSQSPRYKVAKRGQDVALRCDPISGHVSLFWYQQALGQGPEFLTYFQNEAQLDKSGLPSDRFFAERPEGSVSTLKIQRTQQEDSAVYLCASSFFAVGNTGELFFGEGSRLTVL.